There are a few counts of the clone carrying this TCR beta chain. Its antigen is currently unknown. The sample has other DNA sequences that encode this CDR3 too. The PCR ran on 60 Vbeta and 13 Jbeta primers. Sequencing used immunoSEQ multiplex PCR; TCRdb keeps in-frame clones, though not all of them. The profile shows approximately 91,000 clones, roughly two thirds of them singletons. This entry belongs to a study of cytomegalovirus exposure and HLA in healthy donors. Across the whole study: Among the 300 to 400 donors who were genotyped, approximately 83% fell in the genetic ancestry cluster that is associated with self-reported Caucasian donors.

Looked up from germline, CDR1 is SGDLS and CDR2 is YYNGEE. The CDR3 consists of 15 residues. V was pared by 3 bases and J by 1 base, with 3 bases of the junction left unmatched. Study-level points and caveats: Association of a missense DCLRE1C variant with TCR beta V- and J-gene trimming was reported in a later analysis. Donors were assumed by presence/absence analyses to have roughly uniform sequencing depth. Later analysis identified several of the most significant clusters that appeared linked to common viral pathogens.

The rearrangement joins TRBV9 to TRBJ2-3; TRBD1 agrees at 9 bases. This TCR was recovered from a human donor in good health. Sample: PBMCs. The chain's CDR3 is CASSARTGGTDTQYF. In DNA form, the CDR3 reads TGTGCCAGCAGCGCCCGGACAGGGGGCACAGATACGCAGTATTTT. The whole variable domain, remainder taken from reference TRBV9 and TRBJ2-3, is DSGVTQTPKHLITATGQRVTLRCSPRSGDLSVYWYQQSLDQGLQFLIQYYNGEERAKGNILERFSAQQFPDLHSELNLSSLELGDSALYFCASSARTGGTDTQYFGPGTRLTVL.